The rows below give T cell receptor beta chains drawn from one sample of a study of cytotoxic CD8 clonotypes in ibrutinib-treated CLL. Clones were sequenced by immunoSEQ multiplex PCR, and TCRdb holds only the in-frame ones, with some missing. Of about 130,000 clones detected, around 85% appear once; the ten largest clones hold roughly 2%. This sample comprised PBMCs, obtained after 24 months of ibrutinib treatment. These receptor sequences come from a human donor with chronic lymphocytic leukemia. Both conserved end residues are trimmed from each CDR3.

j_call v_call cdr3_length cdr3_aa
TRBJ2-3 TRBV5-1 13 ASSFGEGFTDTQY
TRBJ2-6 TRBV14 13 ASSQFKSGANVLT
TRBJ1-1 TRBV15 12 ATSSETGNTEAF
TRBJ2-7 TRBV28 13 ASSTSGTGGLEQY
TRBJ2-1 TRBV9 13 ASSVEGLSYNEQF
TRBJ1-1 TRBV7-9 11 ASSSNGQGKAF
TRBJ2-7 TRBV28 12 ASSPTGADYEQY
TRBJ2-7 TRBV5-1 12 ASSLGDRDYEQY
TRBJ2-7 TRBV7-2 11 ASSVGQGAEQY
TRBJ2-1 TRBV15 11 ATNLPPSYEQF
TRBJ2-7 TRBV19 11 ASMRTDAYEQY
TRBJ1-2 TRBV19 9 ASRTNYGYT
TRBJ1-5 TRBV4-3 17 ASSQELFGDTRGSQPQH
TRBJ1-1 TRBV27 13 ASSFGGGMNTEAF
TRBJ2-3 TRBV9 12 ASSLAGRGDTQY
TRBJ1-5 TRBV10-3 13 ATSPGQGIEQPQH
TRBJ2-7 TRBV19 17 ASSRTSGRASGASYEQY
TRBJ2-4 TRBV5-5 18 ASSSEGGTGNYLAKNIQY
TRBJ1-5 TRBV6-1 15 ASSVMGGRGQGQPQH
TRBJ1-5 TRBV28 12 ASSPGQGNQPQH
TRBJ1-1 TRBV28 13 ASRTGGGENTEAF
TRBJ2-2 TRBV19 15 ASKGLAGVRGTGELF